The clone carrying this T cell receptor (beta chain) was found many times. Its specificity is unknown. The data were obtained in a study of T cells in Graves' hyperthyroidism and ophthalmopathy. Amplified regions were TCR beta CDR3 sequences from RNA transcripts. HTBI primers were the set used in a first-round RT-PCR of the TCR CDR3. TCRdb recomputed calls from the multiplex PCR reads with MiXCR, one row per CDR3 protein. The data contain about half a million distinct CDR3 sequences, about 16% of them singletons. Germline CDR1 and CDR2: MNHEY and SVGEGT. The CDR3 is made up of 15 amino acids. V lost 0 bases and J 10 bases, leaving 16 bases between the germline ends. Regarding the study as a whole: A model built on 13 V-J features separated ophthalmopathy from stable hyperthyroidism. Blood shared most expanded thyroid clonotypes above 0.001.

Exclusion of patients followed from uncontrolled infection, other autoimmune disease, pregnancy or lactation. The diagnoses drew upon clinical symptoms, serum thyroxine and TRAb, thyroid ultrasound and orbital computed tomography. The source is a woman younger than 45 with Graves' ophthalmopathy. The chain recombines TRBV6-2 or TRBV6-3 with TRBJ2-1, with D hard to call. Sequencing was performed on blood. The CDR3 loop is CASSYSGQFGKEQFF. For the CDR3, the DNA is TGTGCCAGCAGTTACTCGGGCCAGTTCGGTAAAGAGCAGTTCTTC.